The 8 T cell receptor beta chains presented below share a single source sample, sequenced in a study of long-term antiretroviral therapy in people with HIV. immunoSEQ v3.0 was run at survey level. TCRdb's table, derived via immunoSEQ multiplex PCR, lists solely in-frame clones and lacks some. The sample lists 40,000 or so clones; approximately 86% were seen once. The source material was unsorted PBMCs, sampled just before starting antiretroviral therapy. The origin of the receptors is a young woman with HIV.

Written as DNA, the CDR3 is TGTGCCAGCAGTTTACCACAGGGGGCCTACAATGAGCAGTTCTTC. Protein: CASSLPQGAYNEQFF. The chain employs TRBV27 and TRBJ2-1, with 8 positions matching TRBD1. Trimming at V came to 2 bases and at J to 2 bases, leaving 2 bases not matched to a gene. Germline V CDR1 and CDR2: MNHEY, SMNVEV (reference sequence). The CDR3 has 15 amino acids.

As DNA, the CDR3 is TGTGCCAGTAGTATCGGGACTAGCAAGAGCTACGAGCAGTACTTC. It encodes CASSIGTSKSYEQYF. The V call is TRBV19, the J call TRBJ2-7; the match to TRBD2 covers 9 bases. Unmatched junction bases numbered 6, after V lost 3 bases and J lost 3 bases. Germline CDR1 and CDR2: LNHDA and SQIVND (reference sequence). The CDR3 is 15 amino acids.

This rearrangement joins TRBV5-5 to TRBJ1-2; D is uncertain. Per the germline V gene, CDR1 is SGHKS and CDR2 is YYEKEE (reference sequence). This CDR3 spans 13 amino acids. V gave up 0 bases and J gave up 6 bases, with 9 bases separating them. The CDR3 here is CASSLGAGNGYTF. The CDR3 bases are TGTGCCAGCAGCTTGGGTGCGGGGAATGGCTACACCTTC.

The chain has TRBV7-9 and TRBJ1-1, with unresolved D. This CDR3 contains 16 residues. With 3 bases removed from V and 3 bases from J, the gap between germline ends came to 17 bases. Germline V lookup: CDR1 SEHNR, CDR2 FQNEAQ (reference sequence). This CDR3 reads CASSLAPWALDTEAFF. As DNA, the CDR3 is TGTGCCAGCAGCTTGGCGCCTTGGGCCTTGGACACTGAAGCTTTCTTT.

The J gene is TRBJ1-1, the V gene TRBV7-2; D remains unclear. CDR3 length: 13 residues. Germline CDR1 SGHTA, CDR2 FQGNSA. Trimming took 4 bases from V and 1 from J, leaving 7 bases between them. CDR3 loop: CASSSSRNTEAFF. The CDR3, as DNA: TGTGCCAGCAGCTCATCTAGGAACACTGAAGCTTTCTTT.

Written as DNA, the CDR3 is TGTGCCAGCAGCCAAGAGCGGAGCACAGATACGCAGTATTTT. Translating gives CASSQERSTDTQYF. The V and J genes are TRBV4-2 and TRBJ2-3; D call uncertain. CDR1 and CDR2 (germline): LGHNA, YNFKEQ. This CDR3 has 14 residues. Deletions cut 0 bases from V and 0 bases from J, with 4 bases between.

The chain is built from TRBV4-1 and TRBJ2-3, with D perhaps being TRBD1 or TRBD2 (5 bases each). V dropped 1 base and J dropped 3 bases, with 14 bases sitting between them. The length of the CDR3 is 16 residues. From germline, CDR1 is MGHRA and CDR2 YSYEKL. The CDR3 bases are TGCGCCAGCAGCCAAGTAGCGCGTAGGGGTACAGATACGCAGTATTTT. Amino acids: CASSQVARRGTDTQYF.

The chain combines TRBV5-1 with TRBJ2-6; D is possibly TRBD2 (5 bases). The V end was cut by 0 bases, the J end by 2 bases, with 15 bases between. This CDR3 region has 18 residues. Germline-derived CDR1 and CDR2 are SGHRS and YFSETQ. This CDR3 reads CASSLDRGVETGANVLTF. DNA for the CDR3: TGCGCCAGCAGCTTGGATCGGGGAGTAGAAACTGGGGCCAACGTCCTGACTTTC. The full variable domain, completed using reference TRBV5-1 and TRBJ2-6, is KAGVTQTPRYLIKTRGQQVTLSCSPISGHRSVSWYQQTPGQGLQFLFEYFSETQRNKGNFPGRFSGRQFSNSRSEMNVSTLELGDSALYLCASSLDRGVETGANVLTFGAGSRLTVL.